Listed below are T cell receptor beta chains from one sample, sequenced in a study of cytomegalovirus exposure and HLA in healthy donors. The assay was immunoSEQ multiplex PCR, and TCRdb's table has in-frame clones only and misses some. The repertoire consists of about 180,000 clones, with more than 60% occurring once and the leading ten covering less than 4.5%. The sample comprised PBMCs. All receptors derive from a woman aged 55-70 years in good health and CMV-seropositive. Each CDR3 is given with its conserved first and last residue. D genes are given only for firm matches. Rows give clone size only sometimes, using once, few, many, or a class for an expanded clone.

abundance: once; d_gene: .; v_gene: TRBV5-1; j_gene: TRBJ2-3; CDR3aa: CASSLGAGIRTDTQYF; CDR3nt: TGCGCCAGCAGCTTGGGGGCGGGGATCCGCACAGATACGCAGTATTTT
abundance: .; d_gene: .; v_gene: TRBV7-3; j_gene: TRBJ2-7; CDR3aa: CASSLIGGTGAYEQYF; CDR3nt: TGTGCCAGCAGCTTAATCGGCGGGACTGGGGCCTACGAGCAGTACTTC
abundance: once; d_gene: TRBD2; v_gene: TRBV29-1; j_gene: TRBJ2-5; CDR3aa: CSVDGGFKTQYF; CDR3nt: TGCAGCGTTGACGGGGGGTTCAAGACCCAGTACTTC
abundance: .; d_gene: .; v_gene: TRBV18; j_gene: TRBJ2-7; CDR3aa: CASSRSGTKGEQYF; CDR3nt: TGTGCCAGCTCAAGATCCGGGACAAAAGGCGAGCAGTACTTC
abundance: .; d_gene: .; v_gene: TRBV5-1; j_gene: TRBJ2-1; CDR3aa: CASSLPGMGNEQFF; CDR3nt: TGCGCCAGCAGCTTGCCAGGGATGGGAAATGAGCAGTTCTTC
abundance: .; d_gene: .; v_gene: TRBV4-3; j_gene: TRBJ2-3; CDR3aa: CASSRPGTTDTQYF; CDR3nt: TGCGCCAGCTCCCGCCCGGGAACCACAGATACGCAGTATTTT
abundance: .; d_gene: .; v_gene: TRBV27; j_gene: TRBJ1-1; CDR3aa: CASSLIVGGMHTEAFF; CDR3nt: TGTGCCAGCAGTTTAATTGTTGGGGGGATGCACACTGAAGCTTTCTTT
abundance: .; d_gene: TRBD2; v_gene: TRBV29-1; j_gene: TRBJ2-3; CDR3aa: CSVTRTSGPTDTQYF; CDR3nt: TGCAGCGTAACCCGGACTAGCGGTCCCACAGATACGCAGTATTTT
abundance: .; d_gene: TRBD1; v_gene: TRBV19; j_gene: TRBJ1-1; CDR3aa: CASSRDRGLTEAFF; CDR3nt: TGTGCCAGTAGTCGCGACAGGGGGCTCACTGAAGCTTTCTTT
abundance: .; d_gene: TRBD1; v_gene: TRBV6-5; j_gene: TRBJ1-2; CDR3aa: CASIPGQGDYGYTF; CDR3nt: TGTGCCAGCATACCGGGACAGGGTGACTATGGCTACACCTTC
abundance: few; d_gene: .; v_gene: TRBV19; j_gene: TRBJ1-3; CDR3aa: CASSSDRYSGNTIYF; CDR3nt: TGTGCCAGTAGTTCCGACAGATACTCTGGAAACACCATATATTTT